The entry below describes one TCR beta chain. As yet, its antigen is unknown. This CDR3 has 14 residues. V shed 2 bases and J 6 bases; nucleotides not matched to a gene: 4. Germline V gene data show CDR1 as SGHTA and CDR2 as FQGNSA. The data were taken from a study of shared clonotypes between healthy human individuals. CD4+ cell separation produced CD45RA+ naive and CD45RA-negative memory subsets. Sequencing used immunoSEQ multiplex PCR; TCRdb keeps in-frame clones, though not all of them. In the table there are about 960,000 clones, less than 85% of which are singletons. Study outcomes and limitations: Compared with memory subsets, naive subsets generally had larger estimated richness. Among non-shared clonotypes, generation probabilities were lower than among those shared by all four donors.

J is TRBJ2-1 and V is TRBV7-2; 7 nucleotides line up with TRBD2. The sample taken for sequencing was memory CD4+ T cells sorted from blood. The subset denotes: CD45RA-negative fraction. The clonotype was recovered from a man between 18 and 35 years old in good health. DNA of the CDR3: TGTGCCAGCAGCTTACGTGGGAGGGCCAATGAGCAGTTCTTC. Amino acids: CASSLRGRANEQFF. The full variable domain, rest sourced from reference TRBV7-2 and TRBJ2-1, is GAGVSQSPSNKVTEKGKDVELRCDPISGHTALYWYRQSLGQGLEFLIYFQGNSAPDKSGLPSDRFSAERTGGSVSTLTIQRTQQEDSAVYLCASSLRGRANEQFFGPGTRLTVL.